This T cell receptor (beta chain) was captured by sequencing in a study of shared clonotypes between healthy human individuals. V lost 5 bases and J 0 bases, leaving 9 bases between the germline ends. The CDR3 runs to 15 residues. The germline gives CDR1 SGHRS, CDR2 YFSETQ. Data came from immunoSEQ multiplex PCR; TCRdb stores just in-frame clones and leaves some out. The sample yields roughly 1,500,000 clones, approximately 98.5% seen once. This chain joins TRBV5-1 and TRBJ2-6, with D uncertain. The source of this sequence is a man aged 25 to 40 in good health. Sequenced input: naive CD4+ T cells sorted from blood. The subset is: CD45RA+ positively selected. The CDR3 reads CASSLFSSGANVLTF. CDR3 DNA: TGCGCCAGCAGTCTATTCAGCTCTGGGGCCAACGTCCTGACTTTC.